Listed here is a single TCR beta chain. The sample is drawn from a study of T cell responses to AZD1222 COVID-19 vaccine. Profiled with immunoSEQ multiplex PCR; TCRdb holds only in-frame clones, not every one. The sample lists about 110,000 clones; 90% were seen once. It was second doses at about 4 or about 12 weeks that were pooled. The clonotype was recovered from an adult who received the AZD1222 COVID-19 vaccine. The source was peripheral blood, collected 28 days after the second AZD1222 dose.

Here the CDR3 reads CASSYSTSGGYEQYF. The DNA for the CDR3 is TGTGCCAGCAGTTACTCGACTAGCGGGGGGTACGAGCAGTACTTC. The rearrangement uses TRBV6-5 and TRBJ2-7; 13 nucleotides agree with TRBD2. Germline CDR1 and CDR2: MNHEY and SVGAGI. V was clipped by 0 bases and J by 4 bases; unmatched bases: 0. The CDR3 length is 15 residues.